This T cell receptor (beta chain) was obtained from a study of T cell responses to AZD1222 COVID-19 vaccine. Study observations and caveats: Repertoires were obtained only post-peak T cell response. Spike as a whole was targeted by vaccine-associated CD4 TCRs, dominant at 160-218 and 743-854.

As to this clone: Its antigen is unknown.

The CDR3 is 14 residues long. Germline-derived CDR1 and CDR2 are MRHNA and SNTAGT. V lost 5 bases and J lost 0; bases outside the gene matches: 0. Libraries were prepared by immunoSEQ multiplex PCR; TCRdb keeps only in-frame clonotypes and omits some of them. In the table there are about 170,000 clones, roughly 92% of which are singletons. The sequence came from an adult in good health. This chain connects TRBV6-4 to TRBJ2-3; TRBD2 aligns across 9 bases. Specimen: peripheral blood, collected on day 0 of AZD1222 vaccination. The CDR3 sequence is CASSTSGSTDTQYF. DNA for the CDR3: TGTGCCAGCAGTACTAGCGGGAGCACAGATACGCAGTATTTT.